This T cell receptor (beta chain) was recovered during a study of Ad26.COV2.S vaccination and SARS-CoV-2 variants. V lost 6 bases and J lost 3; bases outside the gene matches: 12. The germline V gene encodes CDR1 KGHDR and CDR2 SFDVKD. This CDR3 has 17 amino acids. Study-wide results and caveats: Placebo recipients and vaccine recipients were similar in non-spike TCR breadth. Substantial response breadth was reportedly seen for spike-specific CD8+ and CD4+ T cells after vaccination. Responses of T cells in total may have been underestimated by the TCR breadth and depth analyses.

Notes on this clone: Its specificity is not known.

Treatment: about 20 received Ad26.COV2.S at low or high dose, single or two shots; several received placebo; per-sample allocation not given. On day 63 after the first injection, vaccine and placebo recipients gave samples. This adult donor, from Boston, was 18-55 years old. The table came from immunoSEQ multiplex PCR; TCRdb's copy has only in-frame clones and leaves some out. Of hundreds of thousands of clones listed, more than 70% are singletons. The rearrangement uses TRBV24-1 and TRBJ2-3, with TRBD1 matching 9 bases. Sequenced material: peripheral blood, taken in a trial of Ad26.COV2.S vaccine versus placebo. This clonotype was obtained from a person aged 18-65 years who received the Ad26.COV2.S COVID-19 vaccine or a placebo. CDR3 coding DNA: TGTGCCACCAGTCAGCCGATAGGACAGGGGAGGACAGATACGCAGTATTTT. It is translated as CATSQPIGQGRTDTQYF.